A selection of T cell receptor beta chains follows, all from one sample in a study of control samples from healthy donors and cancer patients. Profiling relied on immunoSEQ multiplex PCR, and the TCRdb table lists in-frame clones only, not all of them. This repertoire shows 50,000 or so clones, around 90% found once; its top ten account for roughly 3.8%. Input material: blood. All receptors derive from a man in his forties or fifties in good health. CDR3s include the opening cysteine and the closing phenylalanine or tryptophan. The D gene is left open where the match is weak. Some rows have no size entry. The others give once, few or many, or a class for an expanded clone.

TRBV28	TRBJ2-7	.	TRBD1	CASSPGTGSYEQYF	TGTGCCAGCAGTCCCGGGACAGGGTCCTACGAGCAGTACTTC
TRBV28	TRBJ2-5	.	.	CASSLIVTETQYF	TGTGCCAGCAGTTTGATAGTTACCGAGACCCAGTACTTC
TRBV28	TRBJ1-2	.	.	CASRFLGGYTF	TGTGCCAGCAGATTCCTTGGGGGCTACACCTTC
TRBV5-6	TRBJ1-3	.	.	CASSPTLGGNTIYF	TGTGCCAGCAGCCCGACGCTCGGTGGAAACACCATATATTTT
TRBV10-1	TRBJ1-5	.	.	CASNERDQPQHF	TGCGCCAGCAATGAAAGGGATCAGCCCCAGCATTTT
TRBV28	TRBJ1-6	.	.	CASSTPGTQEGNSPLHF	TGTGCCAGCAGTACCCCGGGGACGCAGGAGGGAAATTCACCCCTCCACTTT
TRBV28	TRBJ2-1	.	.	CASSFPVVGEQFF	TGTGCCAGCAGTTTCCCCGTAGTAGGTGAGCAGTTCTTC
TRBV30	TRBJ2-5	.	TRBD1	CAWSVGTGGKETQYF	TGTGCCTGGAGTGTAGGGACAGGGGGCAAGGAGACCCAGTACTTC
TRBV6-6	TRBJ1-6	.	.	CASSFGPRPLHF	TGTGCCAGCAGTTTCGGACCCAGGCCCCTCCACTTT
TRBV28	TRBJ2-3	.	.	CASTDSTQFTQYF	TGTGCCAGCACCGATTCGACCCAATTTACGCAGTATTTT
TRBV28	TRBJ1-3	.	.	CASSPPGETGRFSGNTIYF	TGTGCCAGCAGTCCGCCCGGTGAGACAGGAAGGTTCTCTGGAAACACCATATATTTT
TRBV7-9	TRBJ2-2	.	TRBD1	CASSLRQGGNTGELFF	TGTGCCAGCAGCTTGAGACAGGGGGGTAACACCGGGGAGCTGTTTTTT
TRBV19	TRBJ1-6	.	.	CASRQNPTSYNSPLHF	TGTGCCAGTAGACAAAATCCTACCTCCTATAATTCACCCCTCCACTTT
TRBV27	TRBJ2-7	.	.	CASSFGSSHEQYF	TGTGCCAGCAGTTTCGGCTCGTCCCACGAGCAGTACTTC
TRBV18	TRBJ2-1	.	.	CASSPPPEGEQFF	TGTGCCAGCTCACCACCGCCAGAGGGTGAGCAGTTCTTC
TRBV13	TRBJ2-1	once	.	CASSSTESSYNEQFF	TGTGCCAGCAGCTCGACAGAGAGCTCCTACAATGAGCAGTTCTTC
TRBV18	TRBJ2-1	.	.	CASSSIQYFGVDNEQFF	TGTGCCAGCTCCTCAATCCAATATTTCGGAGTAGACAATGAGCAGTTCTTC
TRBV5-5	TRBJ1-1	.	.	CASSLAPEAQAFF	TGTGCCAGCAGCTTGGCGCCGGAGGCTCAAGCTTTCTTT
TRBV28	TRBJ2-7	few	.	CASSFRKAGLYEQYF	TGTGCCAGCTCGTTCAGGAAGGCAGGGCTCTACGAGCAGTACTTC
TRBV5-1	TRBJ2-1	once	TRBD2	CASRPGLAVYNEQFF	TGCGCCAGCCGACCGGGACTAGCGGTCTACAATGAGCAGTTCTTC
TRBV11-2	TRBJ1-6	few	.	CASSLDRREAGSPLHF	TGTGCCAGCAGCTTAGATCGTAGGGAGGCGGGCTCACCCCTCCACTTT
TRBV3-1/TRBV3-2	TRBJ2-2	once	TRBD1	CASSPTGGTGELFF	TGTGCCAGCAGCCCTACAGGGGGCACCGGGGAGCTGTTTTTT
TRBV7-8	TRBJ2-1	.	TRBD2	CASSPSGRYHNEQFF	TGTGCCAGCAGTCCAAGCGGGAGATATCACAATGAGCAGTTCTTC
TRBV6-2/TRBV6-3	TRBJ1-4	once	.	CASSYLGKDEKLFF	TGTGCCAGCAGTTACTTGGGGAAGGATGAAAAACTGTTTTTT
TRBV9	TRBJ1-3	.	TRBD1	CASSVEGQGLTYGNTIYF	TGTGCCAGCAGCGTAGAGGGACAGGGGCTCACCTATGGAAACACCATATATTTT
TRBV7-9	TRBJ2-1	.	.	CASSLNLDYVVRNEQFF	TGTGCCAGCAGCTTAAATCTAGACTACGTAGTCCGCAATGAGCAGTTCTTC
TRBV2	TRBJ2-5	once	.	CASSEARQSGETQYF	TGTGCCAGCAGTGAAGCTCGGCAGAGCGGCGAGACCCAGTACTTC
TRBV12-3/TRBV12-4	TRBJ2-7	.	.	CASSSEGPYEQYF	TGTGCCAGCAGTTCAGAGGGCCCCTACGAGCAGTACTTC
TRBV7-9	TRBJ1-5	.	.	CASSSTTGGNQPQHF	TGTGCCAGCAGCTCGACGACGGGAGGCAATCAGCCCCAGCATTTT
TRBV5-6	TRBJ1-6	.	TRBD1	CASSLGTVGSPLHF	TGTGCCAGCAGCCTCGGGACAGTCGGCTCACCCCTCCACTTT
TRBV5-1	TRBJ1-1	.	.	CASRRGADTEAFF	TGCGCCAGCAGGCGGGGCGCGGACACTGAAGCTTTCTTT
TRBV6-2/TRBV6-3	TRBJ2-3	once	.	CASSYGGNPDTQYF	TGTGCCAGCAGTTACGGGGGCAATCCAGATACGCAGTATTTT
TRBV5-4	TRBJ1-1	once	TRBD1	CASSPGQGRRMNTEAFF	TGTGCCAGCAGTCCGGGACAGGGGAGAAGGATGAACACTGAAGCTTTCTTT
TRBV29-1	TRBJ2-3	.	.	CSVYSSTDTQYF	TGCAGCGTTTATAGTAGCACAGATACGCAGTATTTT
TRBV4-2	TRBJ2-7	once	TRBD1	CASSDGQGASEQYF	TGTGCCAGCAGCGACGGCCAGGGGGCGAGCGAGCAGTACTTC
TRBV19	TRBJ1-4	few	.	CASTGFREKLFF	TGTGCCAGTACTGGGTTCAGGGAAAAACTGTTTTTT
TRBV19	TRBJ2-7	.	.	CASSIPGGYEQYF	TGTGCCAGTAGTATTCCCGGCGGCTACGAGCAGTACTTC